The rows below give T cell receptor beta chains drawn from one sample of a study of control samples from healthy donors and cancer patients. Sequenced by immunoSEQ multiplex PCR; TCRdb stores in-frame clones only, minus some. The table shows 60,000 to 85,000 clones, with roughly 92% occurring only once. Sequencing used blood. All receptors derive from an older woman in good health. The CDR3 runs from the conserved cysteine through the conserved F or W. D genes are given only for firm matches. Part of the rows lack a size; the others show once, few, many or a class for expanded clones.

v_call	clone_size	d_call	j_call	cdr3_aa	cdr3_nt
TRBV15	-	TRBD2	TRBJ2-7	CATSRSRYSSGTGFYEQYF	TGTGCCACCAGCAGATCCAGATACTCGAGCGGGACCGGGTTCTACGAGCAGTACTTC
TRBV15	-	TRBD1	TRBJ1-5	CATSRDQGVTQPQHF	TGTGCCACCAGCAGAGATCAGGGGGTCACTCAGCCCCAGCATTTT
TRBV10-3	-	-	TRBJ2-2	CAISEWGAGNTGELFF	TGTGCCATCAGTGAGTGGGGGGCAGGGAACACCGGGGAGCTGTTTTTT
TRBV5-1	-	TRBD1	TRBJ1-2	CASSLAPDRGRRSGYTF	TGCGCCAGCAGCTTGGCCCCCGACAGGGGGCGGAGAAGTGGCTACACCTTC
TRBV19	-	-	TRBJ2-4	CASSDYGDTGLKNIQYF	TGTGCCAGTAGCGACTACGGGGACACCGGCCTAAAAAACATTCAGTACTTC
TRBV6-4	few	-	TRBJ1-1	CASSDSRDMNTEAFF	TGTGCCAGCAGTGACTCGAGAGATATGAACACTGAAGCTTTCTTT
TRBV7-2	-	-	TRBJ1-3	CASSMQQGSGNTIYF	TGTGCCAGCAGCATGCAACAGGGCTCTGGAAACACCATATATTTT
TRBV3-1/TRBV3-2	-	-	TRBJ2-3	CASSQDRSTQYF	TGTGCCAGCAGCCAAGATAGGAGTACGCAGTATTTT
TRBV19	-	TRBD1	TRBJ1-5	CASSSLQGVSNQPQHF	TGTGCCAGTAGTTCCCTCCAGGGGGTTAGCAATCAGCCCCAGCATTTT
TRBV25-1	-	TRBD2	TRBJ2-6	CASSEKGREPNVLTF	TGTGCCAGCAGTGAAAAGGGGCGGGAGCCCAACGTCCTGACTTTC
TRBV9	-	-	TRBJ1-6	CASSTGPVVTYNSPLHF	TGTGCCAGCAGCACTGGACCGGTTGTGACCTATAATTCACCCCTCCACTTT
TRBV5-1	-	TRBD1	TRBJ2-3	CASRTGVFPDTQYF	TGCGCCAGCAGAACAGGGGTTTTCCCAGATACGCAGTATTTT
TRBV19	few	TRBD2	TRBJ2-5	CASSMGPPGLGKTQYF	TGTGCCAGTAGTATGGGGCCACCGGGACTAGGAAAGACCCAGTACTTC
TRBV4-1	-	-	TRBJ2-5	CASSQVAHQETQYF	TGCGCCAGCAGCCAAGTTGCTCACCAAGAGACCCAGTACTTC
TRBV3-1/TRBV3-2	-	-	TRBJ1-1	CASSRRLGTEAFF	TGTGCCAGCAGCCGCCGGCTGGGCACTGAAGCTTTCTTT
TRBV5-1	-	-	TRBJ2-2	CASSLFGGGNTGELFF	TGCGCCAGCAGCTTGTTTGGGGGAGGGAACACCGGGGAGCTGTTTTTT
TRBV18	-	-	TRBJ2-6	CASSPGTASGANVLTF	TGTGCCAGCTCACCAGGGACCGCATCTGGGGCCAACGTCCTGACTTTC
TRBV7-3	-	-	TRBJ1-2	CASSRDSNYGYTF	TGTGCCAGCAGCAGGGACTCTAACTATGGCTACACCTTC
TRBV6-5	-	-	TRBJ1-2	CASTRKGLDYGYTF	TGTGCCAGCACCAGAAAGGGGTTGGACTATGGCTACACCTTC
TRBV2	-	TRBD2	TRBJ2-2	CASSGGSGRASGELFF	TGTGCCAGCAGTGGGGGGAGCGGGAGGGCCTCCGGGGAGCTGTTTTTT
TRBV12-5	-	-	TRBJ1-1	CASGLNPNRERAFF	TGTGCTAGTGGTTTGAACCCGAACAGGGAGCGGGCTTTCTTT
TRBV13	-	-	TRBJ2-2	CASSLVGAGELFF	TGTGCCAGCAGCTTAGTTGGGGCCGGGGAGCTGTTTTTT
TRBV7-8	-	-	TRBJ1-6	CASSLTGSYNSPLHF	TGTGCCAGCAGCTTAACAGGCTCCTATAATTCACCCCTCCACTTT
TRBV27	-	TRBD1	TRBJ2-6	CASSLSRRQGASGANVLTF	TGTGCCAGCAGTTTATCCAGGCGACAGGGGGCATCTGGGGCCAACGTCCTGACTTTC
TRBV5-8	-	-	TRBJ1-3	CASSRYTSGNTIYF	TGTGCCAGCAGCCGCTATACCTCTGGAAACACCATATATTTT
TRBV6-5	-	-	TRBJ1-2	CASSSTTYGYTF	TGTGCCAGCAGTTCAACGACCTATGGCTACACCTTC
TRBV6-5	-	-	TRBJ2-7	CASSPGLVGYEQYF	TGTGCCAGCAGTCCCGGACTCGTGGGCTACGAGCAGTACTTC
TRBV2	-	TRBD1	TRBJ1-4	CASSGDRGGREKLFF	TGTGCCAGCAGTGGGGACAGGGGAGGCAGGGAAAAACTGTTTTTT
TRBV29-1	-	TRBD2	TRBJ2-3	CSVAAGVIDTQYF	TGCAGCGTAGCAGCGGGAGTGATAGATACGCAGTATTTT
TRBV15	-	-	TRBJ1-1	CATSRDLKGAFF	TGTGCCACCAGCAGAGATCTGAAGGGAGCTTTCTTT
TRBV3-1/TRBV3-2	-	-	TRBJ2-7	CASSPVAVSSYEQYF	TGTGCCAGCAGCCCGGTAGCGGTAAGCTCCTACGAGCAGTACTTC
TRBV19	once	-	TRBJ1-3	CASSQVSGNTIYF	TGTGCCAGTAGTCAGGTCTCTGGAAACACCATATATTTT
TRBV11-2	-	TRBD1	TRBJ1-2	CASRPNLQGVGGYTF	TGTGCCAGCAGACCGAACCTACAGGGGGTAGGTGGCTACACCTTC
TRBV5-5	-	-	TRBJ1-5	CASSLADPNQPQHF	TGTGCCAGCAGCTTGGCGGACCCTAATCAGCCCCAGCATTTT
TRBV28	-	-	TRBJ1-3	CASRLGFSGNTIYF	TGTGCCAGCAGACTAGGGTTTTCGGGAAACACCATATATTTT
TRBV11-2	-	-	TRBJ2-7	CASSAVDDPFTYEQYF	TGTGCCAGCAGCGCCGTCGATGATCCATTTACCTACGAGCAGTACTTC
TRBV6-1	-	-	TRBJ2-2	CASSELLSGTGRTGELFF	TGTGCCAGCAGTGAACTCCTTTCCGGGACTGGGCGAACCGGGGAGCTGTTTTTT
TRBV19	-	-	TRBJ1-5	CASNTPGWGQFRQPQHF	TGTGCCAGTAATACCCCCGGTTGGGGGCAGTTTCGTCAGCCCCAGCATTTT
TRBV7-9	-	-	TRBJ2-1	CASRLGTGNEQFF	TGTGCCAGCAGACTAGGGACGGGCAATGAGCAGTTCTTC
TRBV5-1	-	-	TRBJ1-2	CASSSTANYGYTF	TGCGCCAGCAGTTCGACAGCGAACTATGGCTACACCTTC
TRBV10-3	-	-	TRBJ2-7	CAISEVITYEQYF	TGTGCCATCAGTGAGGTCATAACCTACGAGCAGTACTTC
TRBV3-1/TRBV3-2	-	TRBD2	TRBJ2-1	CASSHRLAGVYEQFF	TGTGCCAGCAGCCATCGACTAGCGGGAGTCTATGAGCAGTTCTTC
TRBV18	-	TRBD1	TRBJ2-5	CASSPPSLTGRETQYF	TGTGCCAGCTCACCACCTAGCTTGACAGGGAGAGAGACCCAGTACTTC
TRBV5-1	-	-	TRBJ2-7	CASSLESPGINEQYF	TGCGCCAGCAGCTTGGAGTCCCCAGGAATCAACGAGCAGTACTTC